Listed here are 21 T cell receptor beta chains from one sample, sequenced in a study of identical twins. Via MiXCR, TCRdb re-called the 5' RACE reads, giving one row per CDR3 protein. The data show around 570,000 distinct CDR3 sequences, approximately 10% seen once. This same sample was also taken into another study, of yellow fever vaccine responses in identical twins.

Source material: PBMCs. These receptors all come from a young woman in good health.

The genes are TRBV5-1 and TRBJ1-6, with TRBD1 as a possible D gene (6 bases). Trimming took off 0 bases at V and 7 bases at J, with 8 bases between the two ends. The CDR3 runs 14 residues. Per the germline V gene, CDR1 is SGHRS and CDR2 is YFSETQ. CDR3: CASSLAGTNSPLHF. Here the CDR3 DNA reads TGCGCCAGCAGCTTGGCGGGGACAAATTCACCCCTCCACTTT.

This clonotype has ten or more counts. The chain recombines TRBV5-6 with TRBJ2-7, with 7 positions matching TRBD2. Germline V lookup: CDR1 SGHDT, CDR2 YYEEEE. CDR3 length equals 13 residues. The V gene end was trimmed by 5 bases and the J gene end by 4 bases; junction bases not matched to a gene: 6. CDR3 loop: CASSHPGGYEQYF. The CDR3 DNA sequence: TGTGCCAGCAGTCACCCCGGGGGGTACGAGCAGTACTTC.

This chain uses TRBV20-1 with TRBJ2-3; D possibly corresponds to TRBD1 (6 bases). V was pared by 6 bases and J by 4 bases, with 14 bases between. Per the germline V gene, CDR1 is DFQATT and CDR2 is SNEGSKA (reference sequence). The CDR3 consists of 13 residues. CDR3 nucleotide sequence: TGCAGTGCACTAACAGGGTACGCAGATACGCAGTATTTT. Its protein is CSALTGYADTQYF.

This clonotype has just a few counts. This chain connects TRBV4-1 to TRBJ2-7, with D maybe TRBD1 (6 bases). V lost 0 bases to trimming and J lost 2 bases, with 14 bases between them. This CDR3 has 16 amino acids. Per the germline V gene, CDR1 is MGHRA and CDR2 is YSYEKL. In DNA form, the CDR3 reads TGCGCCAGCAGCCAAGAGGAAGGGGGTCTTACCTACGAGCAGTACTTC. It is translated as CASSQEEGGLTYEQYF.

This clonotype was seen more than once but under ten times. The CDR3, as DNA: TGCGCCAGCAGCTTCCCCAGGGGTCAGTTCTTC. This sequence encodes CASSFPRGQFF. This chain joins TRBV5-1 and TRBJ2-1, with D maybe TRBD1 (6 bases). Trimming took 2 bases from V and 13 from J, leaving 10 bases between them. Germline lookup yields CDR1 SGHRS and CDR2 YFSETQ. This CDR3 region has 11 residues.

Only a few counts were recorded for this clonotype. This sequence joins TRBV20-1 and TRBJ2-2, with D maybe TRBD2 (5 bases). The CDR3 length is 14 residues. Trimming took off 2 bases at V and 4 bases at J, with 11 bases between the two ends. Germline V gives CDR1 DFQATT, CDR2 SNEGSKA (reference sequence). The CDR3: CSARPRRGTGELFF. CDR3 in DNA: TGCAGTGCTAGACCGCGACGGGGCACCGGGGAGCTGTTTTTT.

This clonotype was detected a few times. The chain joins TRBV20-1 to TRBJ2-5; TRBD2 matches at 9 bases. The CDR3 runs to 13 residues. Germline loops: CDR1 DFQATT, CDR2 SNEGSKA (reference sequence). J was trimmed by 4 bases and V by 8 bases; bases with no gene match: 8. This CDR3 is CSWTSAKGETQYF. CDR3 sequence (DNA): TGCAGTTGGACTAGCGCCAAGGGAGAGACCCAGTACTTC.

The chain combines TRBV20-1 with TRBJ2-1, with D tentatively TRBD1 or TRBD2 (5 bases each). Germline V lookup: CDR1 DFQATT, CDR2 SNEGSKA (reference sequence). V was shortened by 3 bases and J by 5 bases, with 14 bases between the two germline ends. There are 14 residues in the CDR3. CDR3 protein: CSASSWTGHNEQFF. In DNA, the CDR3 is TGCAGTGCTAGTTCGTGGACGGGACACAATGAGCAGTTCTTC.

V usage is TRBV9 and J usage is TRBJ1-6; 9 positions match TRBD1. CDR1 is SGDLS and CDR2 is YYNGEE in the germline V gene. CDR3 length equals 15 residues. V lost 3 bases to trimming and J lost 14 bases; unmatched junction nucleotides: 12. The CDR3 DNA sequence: TGTGCCAGCAGCGCGGCCGGGACAGGGAGTAGCGCCCTCCACTTT. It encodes CASSAAGTGSSALHF.

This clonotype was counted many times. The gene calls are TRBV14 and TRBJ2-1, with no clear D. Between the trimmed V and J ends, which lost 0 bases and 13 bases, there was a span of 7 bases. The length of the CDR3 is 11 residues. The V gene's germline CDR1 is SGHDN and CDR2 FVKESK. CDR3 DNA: TGTGCCAGCAGCCAAGAGAAACTTCAGTTCTTC. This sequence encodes CASSQEKLQFF.

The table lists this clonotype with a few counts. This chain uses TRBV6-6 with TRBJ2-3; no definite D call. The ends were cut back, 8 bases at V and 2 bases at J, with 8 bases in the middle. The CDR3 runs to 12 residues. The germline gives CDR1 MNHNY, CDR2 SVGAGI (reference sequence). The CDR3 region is CASQGVTDTQYF. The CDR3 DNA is TGTGCCAGCCAAGGAGTCACAGATACGCAGTATTTT.

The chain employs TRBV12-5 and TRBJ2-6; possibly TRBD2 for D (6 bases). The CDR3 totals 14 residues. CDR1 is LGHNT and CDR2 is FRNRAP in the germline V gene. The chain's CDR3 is CGDWGSSGANVLTF. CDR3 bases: TGTGGGGACTGGGGGAGCTCTGGGGCCAACGTCCTGACTTTC.

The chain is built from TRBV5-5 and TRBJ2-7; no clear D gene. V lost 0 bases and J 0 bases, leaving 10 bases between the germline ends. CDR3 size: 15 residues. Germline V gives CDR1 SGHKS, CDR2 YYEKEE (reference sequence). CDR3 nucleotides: TGTGCCAGCAGCTTGGAGGCCACCAGCTCCTACGAGCAGTACTTC. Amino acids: CASSLEATSSYEQYF.

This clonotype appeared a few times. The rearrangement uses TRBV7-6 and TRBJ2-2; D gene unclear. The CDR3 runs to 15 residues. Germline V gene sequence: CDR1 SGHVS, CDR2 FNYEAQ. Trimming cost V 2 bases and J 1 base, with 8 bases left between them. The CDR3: CASSLTDGNTGELFF. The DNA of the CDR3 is TGTGCCAGCAGCTTAACGGACGGGAACACCGGGGAGCTGTTTTTT.

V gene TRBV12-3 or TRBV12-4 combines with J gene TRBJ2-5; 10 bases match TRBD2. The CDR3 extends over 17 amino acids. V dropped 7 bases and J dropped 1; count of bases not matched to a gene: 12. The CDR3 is CASTLRSLAGAQETQYF. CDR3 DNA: TGTGCCAGCACCCTAAGGTCCCTAGCGGGGGCCCAAGAGACCCAGTACTTC.

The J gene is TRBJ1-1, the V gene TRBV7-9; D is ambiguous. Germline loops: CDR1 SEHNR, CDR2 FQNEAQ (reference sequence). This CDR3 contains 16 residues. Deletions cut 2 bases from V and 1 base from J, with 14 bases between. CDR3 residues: CASSLFWGGKNTEAFF. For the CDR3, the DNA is TGTGCCAGCAGCTTATTTTGGGGAGGAAAGAACACTGAAGCTTTCTTT.

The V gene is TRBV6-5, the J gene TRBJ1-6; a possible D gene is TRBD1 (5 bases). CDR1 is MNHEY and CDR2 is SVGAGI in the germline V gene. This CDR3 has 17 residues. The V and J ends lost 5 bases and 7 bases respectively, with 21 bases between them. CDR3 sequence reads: CASSKKHLSGPNSPLHF. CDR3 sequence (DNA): TGTGCCAGCAGTAAAAAACACCTTTCAGGGCCCAATTCACCCCTCCACTTT.

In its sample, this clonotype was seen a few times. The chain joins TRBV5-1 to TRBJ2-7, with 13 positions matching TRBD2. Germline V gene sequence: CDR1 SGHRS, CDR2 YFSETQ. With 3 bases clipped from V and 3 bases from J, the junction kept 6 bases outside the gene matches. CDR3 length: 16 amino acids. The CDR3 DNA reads TGCGCCAGCAGCTCAGGACGGACTAGCGGGAGCTACGAGCAGTACTTC. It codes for CASSSGRTSGSYEQYF. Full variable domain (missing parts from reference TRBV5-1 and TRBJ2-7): KAGVTQTPRYLIKTRGQQVTLSCSPISGHRSVSWYQQTPGQGLQFLFEYFSETQRNKGNFPGRFSGRQFSNSRSEMNVSTLELGDSALYLCASSSGRTSGSYEQYFGPGTRLTVT.

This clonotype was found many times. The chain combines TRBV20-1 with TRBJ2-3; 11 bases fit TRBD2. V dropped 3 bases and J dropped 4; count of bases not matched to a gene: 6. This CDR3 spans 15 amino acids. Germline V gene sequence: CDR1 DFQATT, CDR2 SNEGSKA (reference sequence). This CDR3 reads CSASRLAGFPDTQYF. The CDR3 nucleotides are TGCAGTGCTAGTAGACTAGCGGGATTCCCAGATACGCAGTATTTT.

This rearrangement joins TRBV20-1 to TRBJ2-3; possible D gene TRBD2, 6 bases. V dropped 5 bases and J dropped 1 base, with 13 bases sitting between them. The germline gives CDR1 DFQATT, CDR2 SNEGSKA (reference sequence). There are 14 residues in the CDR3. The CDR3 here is CSARGVLGTDTQYF. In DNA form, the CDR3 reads TGCAGTGCTCGCGGGGTTCTCGGCACAGATACGCAGTATTTT.

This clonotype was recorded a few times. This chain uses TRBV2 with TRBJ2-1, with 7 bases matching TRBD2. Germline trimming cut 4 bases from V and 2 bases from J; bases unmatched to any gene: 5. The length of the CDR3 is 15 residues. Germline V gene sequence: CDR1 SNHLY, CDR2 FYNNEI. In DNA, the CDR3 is TGTGCCAGCAGTGCCGGCGGGGGTACCTACAATGAGCAGTTCTTC. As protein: CASSAGGGTYNEQFF.